One sample yielded the 18 T cell receptor beta chains listed below, sequenced in a study of CD8 T cells in Susac syndrome. cDNA came from about 0.51 to 1 ug RNA primed by random hexamers. TCRdb re-derived calls from the immunoSEQ multiplex PCR reads in MiXCR, one entry per CDR3 protein. The table includes approximately 130,000 distinct CDR3 sequences, around 91% detected once. Sequencing was carried out using CD8+ T cells from PBMCs. These receptors originate from a human donor with multiple sclerosis.

The J gene is TRBJ2-3, the V gene TRBV12-3 or TRBV12-4; unclear D gene. The CDR3 extends over 12 amino acids. Trimming pared 5 bases from V and 1 base from J, leaving 4 bases between. CDR3 DNA: TGTGCCAGCAGTCGGGGCACAGATACGCAGTATTTT. Translating it yields CASSRGTDTQYF.

The chain employs TRBV7-8 and TRBJ2-7; D gene unclear. V gave up 8 bases and J gave up 2 bases, with 7 bases separating them. The CDR3 sequence is 11 residues long. From germline, CDR1 is SGHVS and CDR2 FQNEAQ. The CDR3 loop reads CASGDTYEQYF. The CDR3 DNA reads as TGTGCCAGCGGGGATACCTACGAGCAGTACTTC.

V gene TRBV30 combines with J gene TRBJ1-1; the D is unclear. The CDR3 runs to 10 residues. Germline loops: CDR1 GTSNPN, CDR2 SVGIG (reference sequence). Trimming took off 5 bases at V and 11 bases at J, with 12 bases between the two ends. CDR3 sequence reads: CAWDFGEAFF. CDR3 coding DNA: TGTGCCTGGGATTTCGGCGAGGCTTTCTTT.

The chain joins TRBV19 to TRBJ2-1, with 12 positions matching TRBD2. The CDR3 spans 14 residues. With 10 bases clipped from V and 5 bases from J, the junction kept 6 bases outside the gene matches. CDR1 and CDR2 (germline): LNHDA, SQIVND (reference sequence). The CDR3: CATLAGGPNNEQFF. CDR3 coding DNA: TGTGCCACCCTAGCGGGAGGGCCTAACAATGAGCAGTTCTTC.

This clonotype was counted between two and nine times. This rearrangement joins TRBV2 to TRBJ2-7; D is unresolved. Trimming removed 7 bases from V and 0 bases from J, with 7 bases in between. Germline V gene data show CDR1 as SNHLY and CDR2 as FYNNEI. The CDR3 length is 12 residues. The CDR3 sequence: CASKESSYEQYF. In nucleotides, the CDR3 is TGTGCCAGCAAGGAGAGCTCCTACGAGCAGTACTTC. Looking up the rest from reference TRBV2 and TRBJ2-7 gives the full variable domain: EPEVTQTPSHQVTQMGQEVILRCVPISNHLYFYWYRQILGQKVEFLVSFYNNEISEKSEIFDDQFSVERPDGSNFTLKIRSTKLEDSAMYFCASKESSYEQYFGPGTRLTVT.

V usage is TRBV27 and J usage is TRBJ2-2; D perhaps matches TRBD2 (6 bases). CDR3 length equals 14 residues. V lost 3 bases and J 4 bases, leaving 9 bases between the germline ends. CDR1 and CDR2 (germline): MNHEY, SMNVEV (reference sequence). CDR3 in DNA: TGTGCCAGCAGTTTTACGGGGGTCACCGGGGAGCTGTTTTTT. This translates into CASSFTGVTGELFF.

The V and J genes are TRBV7-9 and TRBJ2-1; possibly TRBD2 for D (6 bases). Trimming removed 7 bases from V and 3 bases from J, with 16 bases in between. Germline-derived CDR1 and CDR2 are SEHNR and FQNEAQ (reference sequence). This CDR3 spans 15 amino acids. This CDR3 is CASIRPGLIYNEQFF. The DNA of the CDR3 is TGTGCCAGCATCCGCCCGGGACTTATCTACAATGAGCAGTTCTTC. The full variable domain, rest sourced from reference TRBV7-9 and TRBJ2-1, is DTGVSQNPRHKITKRGQNVTFRCDPISEHNRLYWYRQTLGQGPEFLTYFQNEAQLEKSRLLSDRFSAERPKGSFSTLEIQRTEQGDSAMYLCASIRPGLIYNEQFFGPGTRLTVL.

This clonotype has only one observation. This rearrangement joins TRBV15 to TRBJ1-1, with D uncertain. Trimming pared 5 bases from V and 5 bases from J, leaving 12 bases between. Germline CDR1 and CDR2: LNHNV and YYDKDF (reference sequence). The CDR3 loop spans 13 amino acids. CDR3 region: CATSVYSGTEAFF. The CDR3 DNA is TGTGCCACCAGCGTGTACTCTGGGACTGAAGCTTTCTTT.

V gene TRBV12-3 or TRBV12-4 combines with J gene TRBJ2-2, with 7 bases matching TRBD1. V lost 8 bases, J lost 0 bases, and 6 bases stayed unmatched. CDR3 size: 15 residues. In DNA, the CDR3 is TGTGCCAGCGGCACCGGGACAGCGAACACCGGGGAGCTGTTTTTT. Translated: CASGTGTANTGELFF.

V and J are TRBV4-3 and TRBJ2-7; 10 bases line up with TRBD2. The junction had 6 bases not matched to a gene; V was cut back by 4 bases and J by 0 bases. The germline V gene has CDR1 LGHNA and CDR2 YSLEER. CDR3 length: 16 amino acids. For the CDR3, the DNA is TGCGCCAGCAGCCGGGTACTAGCGGGACTCTCCTACGAGCAGTACTTC. This gives the protein CASSRVLAGLSYEQYF.

The chain employs TRBV7-9 and TRBJ2-7; 8 bases align to TRBD2. The CDR3 covers 16 residues. The ends lost 0 bases at V and 2 bases at J; junction bases unmatched: 6. Germline V CDR1 and CDR2: SEHNR, FQNEAQ (reference sequence). The CDR3 DNA reads TGTGCCAGCAGCTTAGCGAGGCTAGCGGGTCCCTACGAGCAGTACTTC. It specifies CASSLARLAGPYEQYF.

The chain has TRBV7-8 and TRBJ2-5; 7 bases fit TRBD2. The CDR3 totals 16 residues. Germline values: CDR1 SGHVS, CDR2 FQNEAQ. Trimming took 1 base from V and 2 from J; bases not matched to a gene: 7. The CDR3 coding sequence is TGTGCCAGCAGCTTAGTAACGGGAGGACCTCAAGAGACCCAGTACTTC. Protein product: CASSLVTGGPQETQYF.

The chain carries TRBV9 and TRBJ1-1; 7 positions agree with TRBD1. This CDR3 has 14 residues. Losses at the gene ends were 4 bases for V and 2 bases for J; bases not matched to a gene: 5. The germline V gene encodes CDR1 SGDLS and CDR2 YYNGEE. The CDR3 nucleotides read TGTGCCAGCAGCCCGGGACAGATCAACACTGAAGCTTTCTTT. This translates into CASSPGQINTEAFF. The full variable domain, completed using reference TRBV9 and TRBJ1-1, is DSGVTQTPKHLITATGQRVTLRCSPRSGDLSVYWYQQSLDQGLQFLIQYYNGEERAKGNILERFSAQQFPDLHSELNLSSLELGDSALYFCASSPGQINTEAFFGQGTRLTVV.

This clonotype was observed a single time. This chain uses TRBV28 with TRBJ2-7, with D possibly being TRBD1 or TRBD2 (6 bases each). The CDR3 spans 15 residues. With 5 bases removed from V and 5 bases from J, the gap between germline ends came to 19 bases. CDR1 is MDHEN and CDR2 is SYDVKM in the germline V gene. The CDR3 nucleotides read TGTGCCAGCAGTCCCCTCCGGGGGCAGAGCCACGAGCAGTACTTC. This sequence encodes CASSPLRGQSHEQYF.

V and J are TRBV29-1 and TRBJ1-2; D may be TRBD1 (5 bases). Germline V lookup: CDR1 SQVTM, CDR2 ANQGSEA. The V and J ends lost 7 bases and 1 base respectively, with 13 bases between them. The CDR3 loop spans 13 amino acids. The CDR3 is CSAPIGGNYGYTF. As DNA, the CDR3 is TGCAGCGCCCCCATCGGGGGTAACTATGGCTACACCTTC.

The V gene is TRBV5-1, the J gene TRBJ2-2; D remains unclear. CDR3 length: 12 residues. Germline CDR1 reads SGHRS; CDR2 reads YFSETQ. Trimming cost V 5 bases and J 6 bases, with 8 bases left between them. CDR3 sequence: CASRSYAGELFF. CDR3 coding DNA: TGCGCCAGCAGATCCTATGCCGGGGAGCTGTTTTTT.

The chain uses TRBV11-2 and TRBJ2-3; D is ambiguous. V was shortened by 3 bases and J by 3 bases, with 13 bases between the two germline ends. CDR3 size: 15 residues. Germline V gives CDR1 SGHAT, CDR2 FQNNGV. The CDR3 reads CASSFPGLDTDTQYF. The CDR3 nucleotides read TGTGCCAGCAGCTTTCCCGGGTTAGATACAGATACGCAGTATTTT.

The chain combines TRBV28 with TRBJ1-2; a weak D match, TRBD1 (6 bases). The CDR3 has 16 amino acids. V gave up 5 bases and J gave up 0 bases, with 16 bases separating them. The V gene's germline CDR1 is MDHEN and CDR2 SYDVKM. CDR3 in amino acids: CASSPVSGQPNYGYTF. CDR3 bases: TGTGCCAGCAGTCCCGTTTCTGGACAGCCTAACTATGGCTACACCTTC.